This T cell receptor beta chain comes out of a study of blood T cell repertoires in COVID-19. Study details: The United States, Italy and Spain provided the acute and convalescent COVID-19 samples. Sample material is recorded as cDNA or gDNA derived from T cells, B-cell-depleted T cells, or PBMCs.

In the original analysis: Cell counts per sample came from amplifying reference gene primers. Measured with immunoSEQ multiplex PCR; TCRdb has only the in-frame clones, and not every one. D and trimming were read from the DNA, whereas the V and J calls and clone size are those reported in that table. The sample yields over 70,000 clones, more than 70% seen once. The CDR3 is 12 amino acids. From germline, CDR1 is MNHEY and CDR2 SVGAGI. Trimming took 7 bases from V and 3 from J, leaving 9 bases between them. The source is a man aged 70 or older with active or convalescent COVID-19. The chain couples TRBV6-5 to TRBJ1-2, with D possibly being TRBD1 (5 bases). Material: peripheral blood. As DNA, the CDR3 is TGTGCCAGCACCGACAGTTACTATGGCTACACCTTC. This translates into CASTDSYYGYTF.